These 18 T cell receptor beta chains originate from one sample sequenced in a study of blood T cell repertoires in COVID-19. Method: immunoSEQ multiplex PCR; TCRdb's copy keeps in-frame clones and lacks some. The table has about 21,000 clones, around 89% seen once. Sequenced input: peripheral blood. The receptors stem from a human donor in a cohort sampled during active COVID-19.

This rearrangement joins TRBV27 to TRBJ2-7; possible D gene TRBD2, 6 bases. Trimming removed 4 bases at V and 0 bases at J, with 10 bases between. Germline assignment: CDR1 MNHEY and CDR2 SMNVEV (reference sequence). The CDR3 covers 14 residues. CDR3 in amino acids: CASSWGTGSYEQYF. The CDR3 DNA follows: TGTGCCAGCAGTTGGGGGACTGGCTCCTACGAGCAGTACTTC.

The rearrangement joins TRBV6-6 to TRBJ2-1; D remains ambiguous. Germline-derived CDR1 and CDR2 are MNHNY and SVGAGI (reference sequence). The V and J ends lost 2 bases and 2 bases respectively, with 10 bases between them. The CDR3 is 15 amino acids. CDR3 DNA: TGTGCCAGCAGTTACGGGCAGGTACCCTACAATGAGCAGTTCTTC. This encodes CASSYGQVPYNEQFF.

The V and J genes are TRBV7-3 and TRBJ2-1; 10 nucleotides match TRBD2. In germline, CDR1 is SGHTA, CDR2 FQGTGA. V lost 5 bases and J lost 5; bases outside the gene matches: 9. This CDR3 spans 16 amino acids. CDR3 amino acids: CASSPRGGTSDNEQFF. The CDR3 DNA reads TGTGCCAGCAGCCCGAGGGGAGGGACTAGCGACAATGAGCAGTTCTTC.

The chain combines TRBV6-1 with TRBJ2-7; 8 bases agree with TRBD2. The CDR3 extends over 15 amino acids. The V gene end was trimmed by 1 base and the J gene end by 0 bases; junction bases not matched to a gene: 2. In germline, CDR1 is MNHNS, CDR2 SASEGT. The CDR3 region is CASSEGLASSYEQYF. The CDR3 region has the DNA TGTGCCAGCAGTGAAGGACTAGCGAGCTCCTACGAGCAGTACTTC.

The chain links TRBV7-2 to TRBJ1-5; possibly TRBD1 for D (5 bases). Germline loops: CDR1 SGHTA, CDR2 FQGNSA. CDR3 length equals 13 residues. V was trimmed by 2 bases and J by 6 bases, leaving 8 bases between them. The CDR3 spells CASSLYQGQPQHF. The CDR3 region has the DNA TGTGCCAGCAGCTTATACCAGGGTCAGCCCCAGCATTTT.

On this clone itself: The junction departs from the called germline gene at one end, perhaps through a read error. This sequence joins TRBV19 and TRBJ1-2, with 12 bases fitting TRBD1. There are 12 residues in the CDR3. Germline CDR1 LNHDA, CDR2 SQIVND (reference sequence). The CDR3 sequence: CASSLGTGGCTF. The CDR3 DNA reads TGTGCCAGTAGTCTCGGGACAGGGGGCTGCACCTTC. Complete variable domain (other parts from reference TRBV19 and TRBJ1-2): DGGITQSPKYLFRKEGQNVTLSCEQNLNHDAMYWYRQDPGQGLRLIYYSQIVNDFQKGDIAEGYSVSREKKESFPLTVTSAQKNPTAFYLCASSLGTGGCTFGSGTRLTVV.

This sequence joins TRBV11-2 and TRBJ2-1; D gene unclear. Germline values: CDR1 SGHAT, CDR2 FQNNGV. V was cut by 0 bases and J by 12 bases, with 9 bases left in between. This CDR3 comprises 12 residues. This CDR3 reads CASSLDLSRQFF. CDR3 coding DNA: TGTGCCAGCAGCTTAGATTTATCTCGGCAGTTCTTC. Variable domain in full (rest from reference TRBV11-2 and TRBJ2-1): EAGVAQSPRYKIIEKRQSVAFWCNPISGHATLYWYQQILGQGPKLLIQFQNNGVVDDSQLPKDRFSAERLKGVDSTLKIQPAKLEDSAVYLCASSLDLSRQFFGPGTRLTVL.

The rearrangement links TRBV3-1 (or the pseudogene TRBV3-2) to TRBJ1-1, with TRBD1 identical over 7 bases. There are 15 residues in the CDR3. V was clipped by 1 base and J by 4 bases; unmatched bases: 6. Germline V gene lookup returns CDR1 LGHDT and CDR2 YNNKEL (reference sequence). Written as DNA, the CDR3 is TGTGCCAGCAGCCAAGGTGCAGGGGGTTTCACTGAAGCTTTCTTT. Its translation is CASSQGAGGFTEAFF.

This clone was detected once. The chain has TRBV9 and TRBJ1-2; D is uncertain. CDR3 length: 16 residues. Per the germline V gene, CDR1 is SGDLS and CDR2 is YYNGEE. V was cut by 0 bases and J by 4 bases, with 16 bases left in between. CDR3 sequence (DNA): TGTGCCAGCAGCGTAGGACACCGGGGAAAAACCTATGGCTACACCTTC. Translated, it gives CASSVGHRGKTYGYTF.

The V gene is TRBV19, the J gene TRBJ2-7; 8 positions match TRBD1. V lost 8 bases and J lost 3; bases outside the gene matches: 3. Per germline, CDR1 LNHDA and CDR2 SQIVND (reference sequence). The CDR3 sequence is 12 residues long. The CDR3 protein is CASGDRFYEQYF. The CDR3 nucleotides are TGTGCCAGTGGGGACAGGTTCTACGAGCAGTACTTC.

This sequence joins TRBV4-2 and TRBJ1-1; 9 bases are a match to TRBD1. V dropped 2 bases and J dropped 3; count of bases not matched to a gene: 4. From germline, CDR1 is LGHNA and CDR2 YNFKEQ. This CDR3 is 15 amino acids long. The CDR3, as DNA: TGTGCCAGCAGCCAAAAACAGGGGGCCTACACTGAAGCTTTCTTT. It translates to CASSQKQGAYTEAFF.

The V gene is TRBV15, the J gene TRBJ2-1; the D gene is possibly TRBD1 (6 bases). The V gene's germline CDR1 is LNHNV and CDR2 YYDKDF (reference sequence). CDR3 size: 13 residues. The V gene lost 8 bases and the J gene lost 6 bases, with 14 bases spanning the gap. The CDR3 protein is CATWDTGSNEQFF. The CDR3 region has the DNA TGTGCCACCTGGGACACCGGGTCCAATGAGCAGTTCTTC.

This rearrangement joins TRBV5-5 to TRBJ2-7; D ambiguous. Germline CDR1 and CDR2: SGHKS and YYEKEE (reference sequence). The CDR3 covers 14 residues. Trimming shortened V by 0 bases and J by 3 bases, and 10 bases separated the two germline ends. In nucleotides, the CDR3 is TGTGCCAGCAGCTTGGAGCTAGGCTACTACGAGCAGTACTTC. Its protein is CASSLELGYYEQYF.

The chain carries TRBV9 and TRBJ1-2, with unresolved D. Germline loops: CDR1 SGDLS, CDR2 YYNGEE. The CDR3 length is 12 residues. Trimming stripped 0 bases from V and 8 bases from J, with 8 bases between. The CDR3 region is CASSVGGRGYTF. The CDR3 DNA reads TGTGCCAGCAGCGTAGGAGGGAGAGGCTACACCTTC.

The V gene is TRBV19, the J gene TRBJ2-3; D might be TRBD2 (6 bases). The CDR3 spans 13 residues. CDR1 and CDR2 (germline): LNHDA, SQIVND (reference sequence). Trimming took 7 bases from V and 1 from J, leaving 9 bases between them. The chain's CDR3 is CASTREGTDTQYF. In DNA form, the CDR3 reads TGTGCCAGTACGAGGGAGGGCACAGATACGCAGTATTTT.

The V call is TRBV28, the J call TRBJ1-1; D gene uncertain. Germline values: CDR1 MDHEN, CDR2 SYDVKM. The CDR3 loop spans 12 amino acids. Trimming shortened V by 6 bases and J by 3 bases, and 8 bases separated the two germline ends. CDR3 residues: CASSLDYTEAFF. The CDR3 nucleotides read TGTGCCAGCAGCTTGGACTACACTGAAGCTTTCTTT.

The chain combines TRBV3-1 (or the pseudogene TRBV3-2) with TRBJ2-1; the match to TRBD2 covers 10 bases. J gave up 7 bases and V 4 bases, and 7 bases lay outside the gene matches. The CDR3 contains 15 residues. Germline lookup yields CDR1 LGHDT and CDR2 YNNKEL (reference sequence). The CDR3 region has the DNA TGTGCCAGCAGCCTTCCGGGACTAGCGCAGAATGAGCAGTTCTTC. It yields the protein CASSLPGLAQNEQFF.

The gene calls are TRBV27 and TRBJ2-3; weak D call: TRBD2 (5 bases). Between the trimmed V and J ends, which lost 6 bases and 3 bases, there was a span of 10 bases. Germline lookup yields CDR1 MNHEY and CDR2 SMNVEV (reference sequence). The CDR3 has 13 amino acids. Written as DNA, the CDR3 is TGTGCCAGCAGACGGAGGTTGACAGATACGCAGTATTTT. It yields the protein CASRRRLTDTQYF.